One sample yielded the 5 T cell receptor beta chains listed below, sequenced in a study of T cells expressing NK-cell markers (dated by TCRdb to between 2020 and 2021). To prepare the library, 5' RACE was applied. Sequencing used an Illumina HiSeq 2000. TCRdb reprocessed the reads and assigns one entry to each CDR3 protein sequence, leaving out DNA. The sample has some 450,000 distinct CDR3 sequences on record. Clones ranked in the top ten supply about 7.1% of the sample. Input material: blood T cells: a sorted CD56 or NKG2C T cell subset, CD4+ or CD8+ T cells, or bulk PBMC T cells (not recorded which). Source of these receptors: a woman aged 18 to 75 in good health.

The chain couples TRBV20-1 to TRBJ2-1; TCRdb reports TRBD1, a call that lacks DNA to check it against. The CDR3 spans 14 residues. Germline-derived CDR1 and CDR2 are DFQATT and SNEGSKA (reference sequence). CDR3: CSAGRGQGLGEQFF.

The gene calls are TRBV25-1 and TRBJ2-1; the D call of TRBD2 rests on TCRdb alone, since no DNA is present to check it. The CDR3 has 17 amino acids. The germline V gene encodes CDR1 MGHDK and CDR2 SYGVNS. The CDR3 loop is CASSRVVAGDIRNEQFF.

The chain employs TRBV7-2 and TRBJ2-1. The CDR3 loop spans 13 amino acids. Per germline, CDR1 SGHTA and CDR2 FQGNSA. CDR3 loop: CASSLGPNNEQFF.

The chain uses TRBV12-3 or TRBV12-4 and TRBJ1-3; absent DNA, TCRdb's TRBD1 call cannot be checked. The length of the CDR3 is 16 residues. Here the CDR3 reads CASSTLLRGTGNTIYF.

This chain uses TRBV27 with TRBJ1-2. CDR3 length equals 15 residues. Germline lookup yields CDR1 MNHEY and CDR2 SMNVEV (reference sequence). The CDR3 sequence is CASSSNLMYGYGYTF.